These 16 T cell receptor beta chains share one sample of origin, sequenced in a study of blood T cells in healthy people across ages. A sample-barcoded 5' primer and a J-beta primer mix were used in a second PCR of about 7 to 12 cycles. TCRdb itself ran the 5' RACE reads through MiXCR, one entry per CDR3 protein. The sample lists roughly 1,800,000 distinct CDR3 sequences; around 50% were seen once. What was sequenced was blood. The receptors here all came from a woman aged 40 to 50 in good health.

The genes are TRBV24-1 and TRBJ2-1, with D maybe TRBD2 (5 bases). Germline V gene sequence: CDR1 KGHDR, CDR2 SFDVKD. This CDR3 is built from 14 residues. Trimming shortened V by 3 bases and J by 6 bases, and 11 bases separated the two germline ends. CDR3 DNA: TGTGCCACCAGTGATCGATCCACTAGCAATGAGCAGTTCTTC. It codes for CATSDRSTSNEQFF.

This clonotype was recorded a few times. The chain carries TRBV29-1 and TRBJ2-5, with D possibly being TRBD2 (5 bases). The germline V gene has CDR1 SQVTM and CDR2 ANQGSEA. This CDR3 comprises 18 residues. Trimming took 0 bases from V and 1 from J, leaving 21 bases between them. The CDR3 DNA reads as TGCAGCGTTGAAGATTCACCTCAAATGGGGAGACTCCAAGAGACCCAGTACTTC. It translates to CSVEDSPQMGRLQETQYF.

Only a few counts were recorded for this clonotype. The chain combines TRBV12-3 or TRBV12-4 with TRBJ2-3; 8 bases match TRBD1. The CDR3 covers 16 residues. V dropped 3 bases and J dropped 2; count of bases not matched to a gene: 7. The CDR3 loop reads CASSFLRTGYTDTQYF. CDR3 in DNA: TGTGCCAGCAGTTTCCTCAGGACAGGGTACACAGATACGCAGTATTTT.

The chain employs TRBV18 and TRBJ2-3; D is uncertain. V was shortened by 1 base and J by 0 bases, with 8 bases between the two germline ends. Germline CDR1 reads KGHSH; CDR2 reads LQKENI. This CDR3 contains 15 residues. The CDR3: CASSPRQRSTDTQYF. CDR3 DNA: TGTGCCAGCTCACCACGCCAGCGAAGCACAGATACGCAGTATTTT.

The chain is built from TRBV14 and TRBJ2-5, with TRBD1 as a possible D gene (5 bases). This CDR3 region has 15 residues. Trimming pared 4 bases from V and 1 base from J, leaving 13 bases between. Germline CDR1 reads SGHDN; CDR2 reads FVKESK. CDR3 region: CASSRRAGSQETQYF. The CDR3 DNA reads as TGTGCCAGCAGCCGTCGGGCAGGGTCCCAAGAGACCCAGTACTTC.

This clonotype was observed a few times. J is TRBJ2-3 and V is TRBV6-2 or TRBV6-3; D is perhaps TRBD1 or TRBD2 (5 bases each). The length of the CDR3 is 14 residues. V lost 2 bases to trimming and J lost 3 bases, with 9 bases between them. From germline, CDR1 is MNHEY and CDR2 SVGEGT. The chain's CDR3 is CASSYKGRTDTQYF. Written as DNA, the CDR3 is TGTGCCAGCAGTTACAAGGGACGGACAGATACGCAGTATTTT.

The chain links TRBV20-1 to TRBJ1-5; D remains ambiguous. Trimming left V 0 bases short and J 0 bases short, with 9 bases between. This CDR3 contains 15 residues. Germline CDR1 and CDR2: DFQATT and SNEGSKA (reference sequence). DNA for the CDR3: TGCAGTGCTAGAGATTCGGCGGGTAGCAATCAGCCCCAGCATTTT. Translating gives CSARDSAGSNQPQHF.

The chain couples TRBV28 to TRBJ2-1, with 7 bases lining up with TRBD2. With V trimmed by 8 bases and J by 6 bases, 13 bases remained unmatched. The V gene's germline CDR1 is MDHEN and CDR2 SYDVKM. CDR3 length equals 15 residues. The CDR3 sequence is CASGVPGLNPNEQFF. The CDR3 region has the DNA TGTGCCAGCGGTGTGCCGGGACTAAACCCCAATGAGCAGTTCTTC.

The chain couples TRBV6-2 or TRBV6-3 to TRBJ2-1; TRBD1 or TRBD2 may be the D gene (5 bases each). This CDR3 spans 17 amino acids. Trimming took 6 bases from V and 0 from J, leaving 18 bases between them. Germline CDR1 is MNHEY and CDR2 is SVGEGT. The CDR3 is CASSYPRGGGSYNEQFF. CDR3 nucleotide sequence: TGTGCCAGCAGCTACCCGAGGGGCGGAGGCTCCTACAATGAGCAGTTCTTC.

The CDR3 is CASSLGILRSGGHDYEQYF. The CDR3 DNA follows: TGTGCCAGCAGCTTAGGGATCTTACGGAGCGGGGGTCACGACTACGAGCAGTACTTC. This rearrangement joins TRBV7-2 to TRBJ2-7, with 8 nucleotides matching TRBD2. This CDR3 contains 19 residues. Germline-derived CDR1 and CDR2 are SGHTA and FQGNSA. The ends lost 1 base at V and 3 bases at J; junction bases unmatched: 17.

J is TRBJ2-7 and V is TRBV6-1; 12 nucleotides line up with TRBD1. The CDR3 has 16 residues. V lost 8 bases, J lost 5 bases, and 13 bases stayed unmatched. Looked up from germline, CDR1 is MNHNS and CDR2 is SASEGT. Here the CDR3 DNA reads TGTGCCAGCGGTTGGGACAGGGGGCGCGTTGCCGACGAGCAGTACTTC. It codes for CASGWDRGRVADEQYF.

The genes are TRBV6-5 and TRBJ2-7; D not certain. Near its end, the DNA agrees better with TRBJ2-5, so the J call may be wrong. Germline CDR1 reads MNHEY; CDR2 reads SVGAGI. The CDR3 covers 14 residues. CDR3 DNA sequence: TGTGCCAGCAGTTACCCGGAAAGCCTGGAGACCCAGTACTTC. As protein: CASSYPESLETQYF.

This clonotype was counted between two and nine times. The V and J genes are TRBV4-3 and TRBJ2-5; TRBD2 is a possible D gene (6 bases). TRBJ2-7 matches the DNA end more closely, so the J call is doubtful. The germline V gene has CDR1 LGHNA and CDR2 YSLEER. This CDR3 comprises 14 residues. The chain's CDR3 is CASSQALRGYEQYF. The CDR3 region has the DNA TGCGCCAGCAGCCAAGCCTTGCGGGGTTACGAGCAGTACTTC.

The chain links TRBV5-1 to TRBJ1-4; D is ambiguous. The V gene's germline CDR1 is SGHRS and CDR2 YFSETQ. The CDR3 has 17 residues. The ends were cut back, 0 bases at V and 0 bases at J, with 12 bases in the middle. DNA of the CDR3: TGCGCCAGCAGCTTGGAGGTCATGAGTTCAACTAATGAAAAACTGTTTTTT. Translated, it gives CASSLEVMSSTNEKLFF.

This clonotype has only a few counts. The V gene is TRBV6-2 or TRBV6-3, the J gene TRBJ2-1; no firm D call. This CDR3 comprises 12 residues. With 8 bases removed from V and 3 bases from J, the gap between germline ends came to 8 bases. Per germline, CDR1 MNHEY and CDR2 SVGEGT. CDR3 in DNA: TGTGCCAGCCGACCTAACTACAATGAGCAGTTCTTC. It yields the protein CASRPNYNEQFF.

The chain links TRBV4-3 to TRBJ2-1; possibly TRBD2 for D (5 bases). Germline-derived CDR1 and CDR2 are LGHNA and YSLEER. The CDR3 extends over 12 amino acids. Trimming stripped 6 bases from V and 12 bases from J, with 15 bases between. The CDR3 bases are TGCGCCAGCAGTTACGAGGGCGATGGGCAGTTCTTC. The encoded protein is CASSYEGDGQFF.